This T cell receptor beta chain was captured in a study of response to subunit inactivated influenza vaccine. Study-wide results and caveats: The authors offered the suggestion that each seasonal influenza vaccination recruits few new T cells.

Each CDR3 protein gets one entry after TCRdb re-called the RT-PCR reads with MiXCR. The sample carries more than 200,000 distinct CDR3 sequences, more than 9% recorded once. In its sample, this clonotype was seen a few times. Its matching antigen is unknown. The TCR comes from a man over 45 who received an inactivated influenza vaccine. The source material was non-naive T cells sorted from PBMCs, sampled around 15 days before vaccination.

The CDR3 region is CASSDGRTKETQYF. In DNA, the CDR3 is TGTGCCAGCAGTGATGGTAGGACCAAAGAGACCCAGTACTTC. V gene TRBV2 combines with J gene TRBJ2-5; no clear D gene. Germline V lookup: CDR1 SNHLY, CDR2 FYNNEI. The CDR3 is 14 amino acids. Trimming stripped 3 bases from V and 3 bases from J, with 11 bases between.